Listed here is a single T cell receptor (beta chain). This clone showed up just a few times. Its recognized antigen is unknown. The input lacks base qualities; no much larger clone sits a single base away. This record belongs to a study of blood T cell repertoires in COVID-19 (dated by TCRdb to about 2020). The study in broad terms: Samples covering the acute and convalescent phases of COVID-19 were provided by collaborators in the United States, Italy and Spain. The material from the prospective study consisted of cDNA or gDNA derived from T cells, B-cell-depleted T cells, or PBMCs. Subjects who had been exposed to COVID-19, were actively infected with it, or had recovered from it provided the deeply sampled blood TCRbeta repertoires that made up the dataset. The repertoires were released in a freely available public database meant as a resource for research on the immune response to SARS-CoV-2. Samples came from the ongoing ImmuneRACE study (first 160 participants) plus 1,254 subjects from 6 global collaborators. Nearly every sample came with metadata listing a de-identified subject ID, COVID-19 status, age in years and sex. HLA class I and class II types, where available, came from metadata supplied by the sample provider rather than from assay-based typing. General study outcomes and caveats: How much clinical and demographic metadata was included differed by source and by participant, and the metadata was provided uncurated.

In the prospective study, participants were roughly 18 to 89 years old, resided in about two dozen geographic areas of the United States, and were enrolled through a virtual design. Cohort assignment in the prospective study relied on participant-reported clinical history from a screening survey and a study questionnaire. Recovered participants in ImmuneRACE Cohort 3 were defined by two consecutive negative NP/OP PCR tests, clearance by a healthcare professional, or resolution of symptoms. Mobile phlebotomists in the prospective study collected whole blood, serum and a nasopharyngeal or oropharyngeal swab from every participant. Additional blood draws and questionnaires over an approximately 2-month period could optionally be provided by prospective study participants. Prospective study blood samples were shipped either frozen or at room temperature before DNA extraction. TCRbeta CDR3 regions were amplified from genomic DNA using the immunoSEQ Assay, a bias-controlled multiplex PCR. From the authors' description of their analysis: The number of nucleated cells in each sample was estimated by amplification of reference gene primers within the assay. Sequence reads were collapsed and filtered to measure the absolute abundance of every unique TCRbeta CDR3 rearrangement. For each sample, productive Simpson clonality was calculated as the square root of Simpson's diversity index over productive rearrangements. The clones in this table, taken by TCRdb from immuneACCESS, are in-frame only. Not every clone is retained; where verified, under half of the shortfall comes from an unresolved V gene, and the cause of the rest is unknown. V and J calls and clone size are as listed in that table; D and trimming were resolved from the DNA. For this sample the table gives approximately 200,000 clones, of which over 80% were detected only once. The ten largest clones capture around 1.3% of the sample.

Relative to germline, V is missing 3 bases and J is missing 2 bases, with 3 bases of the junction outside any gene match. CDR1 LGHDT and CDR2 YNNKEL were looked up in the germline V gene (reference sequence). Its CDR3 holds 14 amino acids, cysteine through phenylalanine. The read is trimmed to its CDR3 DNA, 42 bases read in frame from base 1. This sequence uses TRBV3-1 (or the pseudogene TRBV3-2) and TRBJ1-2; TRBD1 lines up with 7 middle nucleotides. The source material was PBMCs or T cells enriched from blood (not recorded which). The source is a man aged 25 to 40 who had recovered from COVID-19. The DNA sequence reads TGTGCCAGCAGCCACCGGACAGGCAACTATGGCTACACCTTC. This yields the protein CASSHRTGNYGYTF.